The clone carrying this TCR beta chain showed up many times. TCRdb recomputed calls from the PCR reads with MiXCR, one row per CDR3 protein. The profile shows some 590,000 distinct CDR3 sequences, about 25% of them singletons. The data were obtained in a study of molecular identifiers for immune sequencing clone quantification. About the research overall: In replicates, RNA from roughly 21,000 or 96,000 naive CD8 cells was divided five ways and four parts were sequenced.

The CDR3 has 15 amino acids. Trimming removed 4 bases from V and 0 bases from J, with 12 bases in between. Germline V gives CDR1 LGHDT, CDR2 YNNKEL (reference sequence). The specimen sequenced was naive CD8+ T cells from blood, with Jurkat cell RNA spiked in. Indicated subset: FACS-sorted CD8+CD4-CCR7+CD45RA+ naive T cells. The TCR originated in a human donor in good health. Some libraries in this study had Jurkat cell RNA spiked in. The V gene is TRBV3-1, the J gene TRBJ1-1; TRBD1 might be the D (5 bases). The CDR3 coding sequence is TGTGCCAGCAGCCCAGGGTTCGGGTTGAACACTGAAGCTTTCTTT. Translated: CASSPGFGLNTEAFF.